This T cell receptor (beta chain) was profiled in a study of response to subunit inactivated influenza vaccine. Study conclusions and caveats: The study's authors posited that every seasonal influenza vaccination enlists few new T cells.

This clonotype appeared many times. As yet, its antigen is unknown. TCRdb re-called the RT-PCR reads through MiXCR, storing one row per CDR3 protein. The data show roughly 150,000 distinct CDR3 sequences, with around 9.9% seen just once and around 11% held by the top ten. This CDR3 is 15 amino acids long. Per the germline V gene, CDR1 is MDHEN and CDR2 is SYDVKM. Trimming took off 7 bases at V and 0 bases at J, with 12 bases between the two ends. The chain couples TRBV28 to TRBJ1-4, with D unresolved. Material: non-naive T cells sorted from PBMCs, obtained more than 35 days after vaccination. This TCR was sampled from a man aged 50 to 60 who received an inactivated influenza vaccine. The DNA of the CDR3 is TGTGCCAGCAACTCCCAGGCTGCAACTAATGAAAAACTGTTTTTT. This translates into CASNSQAATNEKLFF.